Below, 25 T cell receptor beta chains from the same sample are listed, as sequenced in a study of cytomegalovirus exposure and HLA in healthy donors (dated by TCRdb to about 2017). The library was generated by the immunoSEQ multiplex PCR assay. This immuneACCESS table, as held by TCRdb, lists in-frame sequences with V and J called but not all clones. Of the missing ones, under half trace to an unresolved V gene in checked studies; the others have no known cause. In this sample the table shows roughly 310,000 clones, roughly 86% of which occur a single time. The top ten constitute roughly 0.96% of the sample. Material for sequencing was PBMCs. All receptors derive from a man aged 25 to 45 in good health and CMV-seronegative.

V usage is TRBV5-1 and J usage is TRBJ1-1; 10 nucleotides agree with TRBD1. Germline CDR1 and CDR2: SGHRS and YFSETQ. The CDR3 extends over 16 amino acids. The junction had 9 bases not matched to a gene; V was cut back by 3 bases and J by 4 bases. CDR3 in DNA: TGCGCCAGCAGCTATGGGACAGGGGTATTGGGCACTGAAGCTTTCTTT. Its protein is CASSYGTGVLGTEAFF.

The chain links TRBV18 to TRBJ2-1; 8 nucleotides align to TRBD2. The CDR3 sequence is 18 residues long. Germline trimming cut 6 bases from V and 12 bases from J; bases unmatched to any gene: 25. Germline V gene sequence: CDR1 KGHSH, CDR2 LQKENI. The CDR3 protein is CASSPQSLRGGPPSAQFF. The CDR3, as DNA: TGTGCCAGCTCGCCTCAATCCTTACGGGGGGGCCCACCCAGTGCGCAGTTCTTC.

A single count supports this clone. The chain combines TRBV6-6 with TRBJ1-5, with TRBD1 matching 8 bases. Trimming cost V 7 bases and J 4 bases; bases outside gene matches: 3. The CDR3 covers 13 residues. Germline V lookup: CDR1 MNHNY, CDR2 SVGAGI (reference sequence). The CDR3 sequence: CASIGQGNQPQHF. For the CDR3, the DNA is TGTGCCAGCATCGGACAGGGAAATCAGCCCCAGCATTTT.

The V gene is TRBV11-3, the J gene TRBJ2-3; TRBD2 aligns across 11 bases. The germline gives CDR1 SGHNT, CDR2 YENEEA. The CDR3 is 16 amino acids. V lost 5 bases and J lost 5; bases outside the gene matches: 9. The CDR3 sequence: CASSRDTSGGLDTQYF. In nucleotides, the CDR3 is TGTGCCAGCAGCCGAGACACTAGCGGGGGATTAGATACGCAGTATTTT.

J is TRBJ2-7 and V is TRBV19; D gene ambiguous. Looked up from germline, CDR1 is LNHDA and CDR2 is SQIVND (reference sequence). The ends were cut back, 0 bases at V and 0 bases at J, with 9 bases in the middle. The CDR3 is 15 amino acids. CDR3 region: CASSIDIRSSYEQYF. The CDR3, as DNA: TGTGCCAGTAGTATAGACATACGCAGCTCCTACGAGCAGTACTTC.

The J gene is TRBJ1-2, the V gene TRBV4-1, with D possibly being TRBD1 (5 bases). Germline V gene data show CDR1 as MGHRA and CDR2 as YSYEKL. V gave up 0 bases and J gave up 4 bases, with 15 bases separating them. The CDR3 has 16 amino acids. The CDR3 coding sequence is TGCGCCAGCAGCCAAGATCGGGGGGTGCTGGCCTATGGCTACACCTTC. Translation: CASSQDRGVLAYGYTF.

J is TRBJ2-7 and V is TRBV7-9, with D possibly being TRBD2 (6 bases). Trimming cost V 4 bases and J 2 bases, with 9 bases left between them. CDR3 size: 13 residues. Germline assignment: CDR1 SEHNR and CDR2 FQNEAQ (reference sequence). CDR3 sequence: CASSSGLPYEQYF. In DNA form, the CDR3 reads TGTGCCAGCAGCTCGGGACTCCCCTACGAGCAGTACTTC.

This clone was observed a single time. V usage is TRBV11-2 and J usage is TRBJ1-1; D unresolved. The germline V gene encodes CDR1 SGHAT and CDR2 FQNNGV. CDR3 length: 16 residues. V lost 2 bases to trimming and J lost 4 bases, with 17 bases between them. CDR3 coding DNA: TGTGCCAGCAGCTTAAAAGGCATACAAGAGGGCACTGAAGCTTTCTTT. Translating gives CASSLKGIQEGTEAFF.

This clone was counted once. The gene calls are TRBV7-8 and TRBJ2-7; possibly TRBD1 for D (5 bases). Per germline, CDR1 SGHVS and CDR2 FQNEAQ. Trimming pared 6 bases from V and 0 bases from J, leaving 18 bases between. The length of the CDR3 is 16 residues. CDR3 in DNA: TGTGCCAGCAGAACGATGGGGCTTACAGGCTCCTACGAGCAGTACTTC. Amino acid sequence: CASRTMGLTGSYEQYF.

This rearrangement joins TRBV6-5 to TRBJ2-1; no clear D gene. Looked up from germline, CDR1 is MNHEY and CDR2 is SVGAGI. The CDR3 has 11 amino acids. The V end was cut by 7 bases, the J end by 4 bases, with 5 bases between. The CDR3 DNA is TGTGCCAGCACCAATTACAATGAGCAGTTCTTC. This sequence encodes CASTNYNEQFF.

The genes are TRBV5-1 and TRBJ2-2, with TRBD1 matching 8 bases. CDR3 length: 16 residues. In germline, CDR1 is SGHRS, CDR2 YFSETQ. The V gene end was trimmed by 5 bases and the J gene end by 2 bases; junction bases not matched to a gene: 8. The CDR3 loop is CASRKPGGGNTGELFF. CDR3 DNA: TGCGCCAGCAGAAAGCCAGGGGGCGGAAACACCGGGGAGCTGTTTTTT.

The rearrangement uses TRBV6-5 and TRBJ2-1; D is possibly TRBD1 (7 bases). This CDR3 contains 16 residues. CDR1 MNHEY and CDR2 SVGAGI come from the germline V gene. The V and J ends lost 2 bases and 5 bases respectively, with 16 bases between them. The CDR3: CASSYQGGSRDNEQFF. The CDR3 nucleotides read TGTGCCAGCAGTTACCAGGGGGGTAGTCGGGACAATGAGCAGTTCTTC.

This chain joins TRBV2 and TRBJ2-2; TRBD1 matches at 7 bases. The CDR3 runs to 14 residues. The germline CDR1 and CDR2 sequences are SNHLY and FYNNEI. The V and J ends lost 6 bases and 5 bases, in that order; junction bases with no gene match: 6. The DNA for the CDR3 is TGTGCCAGCAGGGCCGGGACAGCAACCGGGGAGCTGTTTTTT. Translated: CASRAGTATGELFF.

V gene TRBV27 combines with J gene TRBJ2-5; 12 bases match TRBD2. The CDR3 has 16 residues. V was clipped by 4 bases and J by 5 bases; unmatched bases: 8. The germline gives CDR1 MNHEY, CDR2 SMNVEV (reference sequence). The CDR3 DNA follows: TGTGCCAGCAGTTCAAGGACTAGCGGGGTAAGGGAGACCCAGTACTTC. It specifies CASSSRTSGVRETQYF.

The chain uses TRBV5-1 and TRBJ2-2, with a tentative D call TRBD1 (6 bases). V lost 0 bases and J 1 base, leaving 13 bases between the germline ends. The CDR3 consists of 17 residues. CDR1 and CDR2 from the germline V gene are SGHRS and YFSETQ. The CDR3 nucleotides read TGCGCCAGCAGCTTGGGATCCGGGACACAGAACACCGGGGAGCTGTTTTTT. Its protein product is CASSLGSGTQNTGELFF.

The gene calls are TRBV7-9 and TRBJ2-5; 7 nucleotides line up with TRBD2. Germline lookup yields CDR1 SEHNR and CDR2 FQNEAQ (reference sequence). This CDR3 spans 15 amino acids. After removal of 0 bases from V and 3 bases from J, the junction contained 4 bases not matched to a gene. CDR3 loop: CASSLAVLAKETQYF. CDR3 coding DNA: TGTGCCAGCAGCTTAGCTGTACTAGCGAAAGAGACCCAGTACTTC.

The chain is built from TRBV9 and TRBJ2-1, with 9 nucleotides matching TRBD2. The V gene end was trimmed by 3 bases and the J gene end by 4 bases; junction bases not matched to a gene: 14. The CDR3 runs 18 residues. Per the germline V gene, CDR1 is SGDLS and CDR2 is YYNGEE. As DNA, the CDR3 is TGTGCCAGCAGCGGACGTAGAGGAGCGGGGGGAAATTACAATGAGCAGTTCTTC. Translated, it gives CASSGRRGAGGNYNEQFF.

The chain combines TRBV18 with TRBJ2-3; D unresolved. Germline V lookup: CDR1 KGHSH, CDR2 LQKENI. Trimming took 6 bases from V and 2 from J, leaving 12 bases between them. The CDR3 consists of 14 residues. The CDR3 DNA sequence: TGTGCCAGCTCCGTTTTAGTTGACACAGATACGCAGTATTTT. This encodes CASSVLVDTDTQYF.

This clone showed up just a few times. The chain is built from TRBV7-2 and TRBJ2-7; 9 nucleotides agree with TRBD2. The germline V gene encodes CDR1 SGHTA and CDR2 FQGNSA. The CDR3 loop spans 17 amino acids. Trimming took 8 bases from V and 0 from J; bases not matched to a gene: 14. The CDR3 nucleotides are TGTGCCAGCCGGCGCTCTAGCGGGGCCGTGAACTCCTACGAGCAGTACTTC. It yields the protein CASRRSSGAVNSYEQYF.

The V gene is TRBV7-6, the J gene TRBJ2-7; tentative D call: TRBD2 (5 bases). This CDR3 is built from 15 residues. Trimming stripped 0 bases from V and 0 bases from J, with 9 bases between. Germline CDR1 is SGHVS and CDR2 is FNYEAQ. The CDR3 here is CASSLAPTSSYEQYF. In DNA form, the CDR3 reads TGTGCCAGCAGCTTAGCGCCCACTAGCTCCTACGAGCAGTACTTC.

CDR3 amino acids: CASGTGQARSYEQYF. The CDR3 nucleotides read TGTGCCAGCGGAACCGGACAGGCCCGCTCCTACGAGCAGTACTTC. The J gene is TRBJ2-7, the V gene TRBV2, with 7 bases aligning to TRBD1. This CDR3 region has 15 residues. Germline CDR1 reads SNHLY; CDR2 reads FYNNEI. V shed 8 bases and J 0 bases; nucleotides not matched to a gene: 10.

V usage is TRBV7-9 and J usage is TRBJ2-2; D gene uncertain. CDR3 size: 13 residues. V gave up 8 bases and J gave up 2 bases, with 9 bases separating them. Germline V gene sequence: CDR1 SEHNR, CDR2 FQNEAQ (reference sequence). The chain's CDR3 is CASQQTNTGELFF. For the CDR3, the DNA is TGTGCCAGCCAGCAGACTAACACCGGGGAGCTGTTTTTT.

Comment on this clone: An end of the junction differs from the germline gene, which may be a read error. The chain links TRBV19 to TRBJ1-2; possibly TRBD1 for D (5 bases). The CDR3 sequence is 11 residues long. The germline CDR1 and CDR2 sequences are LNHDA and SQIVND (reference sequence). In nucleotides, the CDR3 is TGTGCCAGTAGTACCCAGGGCGCACGCTCCTTC. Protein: CASSTQGARSF.

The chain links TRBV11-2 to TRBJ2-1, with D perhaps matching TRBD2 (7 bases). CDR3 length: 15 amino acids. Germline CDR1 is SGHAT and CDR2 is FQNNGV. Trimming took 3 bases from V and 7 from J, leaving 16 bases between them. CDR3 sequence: CASSLGGAGGNEQFF. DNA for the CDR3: TGTGCCAGCAGCTTGGGGGGGGCCGGTGGGAATGAGCAGTTCTTC.

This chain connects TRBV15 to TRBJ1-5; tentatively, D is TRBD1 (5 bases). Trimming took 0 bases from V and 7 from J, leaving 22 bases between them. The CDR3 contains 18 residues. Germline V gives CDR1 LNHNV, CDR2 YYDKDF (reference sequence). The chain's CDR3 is CATSRDPGHPLGGQPQHF. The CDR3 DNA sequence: TGTGCCACCAGCAGAGATCCAGGACACCCCCTAGGTGGACAGCCCCAGCATTTT.